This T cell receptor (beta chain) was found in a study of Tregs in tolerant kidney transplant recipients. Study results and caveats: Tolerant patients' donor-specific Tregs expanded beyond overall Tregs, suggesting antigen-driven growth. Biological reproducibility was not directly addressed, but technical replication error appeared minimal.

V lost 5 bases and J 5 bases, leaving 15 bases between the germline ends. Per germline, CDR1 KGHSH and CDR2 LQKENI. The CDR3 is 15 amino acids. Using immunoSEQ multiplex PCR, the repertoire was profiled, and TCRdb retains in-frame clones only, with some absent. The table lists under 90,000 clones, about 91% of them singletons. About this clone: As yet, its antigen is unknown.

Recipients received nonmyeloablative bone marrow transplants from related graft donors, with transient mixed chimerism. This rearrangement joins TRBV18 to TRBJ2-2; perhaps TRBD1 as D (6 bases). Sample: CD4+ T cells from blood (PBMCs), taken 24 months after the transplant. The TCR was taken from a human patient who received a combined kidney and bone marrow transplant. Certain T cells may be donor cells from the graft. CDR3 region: CASSEHSGVTGELFF. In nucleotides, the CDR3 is TGTGCCAGCTCAGAACACTCAGGGGTTACCGGGGAGCTGTTTTTT.